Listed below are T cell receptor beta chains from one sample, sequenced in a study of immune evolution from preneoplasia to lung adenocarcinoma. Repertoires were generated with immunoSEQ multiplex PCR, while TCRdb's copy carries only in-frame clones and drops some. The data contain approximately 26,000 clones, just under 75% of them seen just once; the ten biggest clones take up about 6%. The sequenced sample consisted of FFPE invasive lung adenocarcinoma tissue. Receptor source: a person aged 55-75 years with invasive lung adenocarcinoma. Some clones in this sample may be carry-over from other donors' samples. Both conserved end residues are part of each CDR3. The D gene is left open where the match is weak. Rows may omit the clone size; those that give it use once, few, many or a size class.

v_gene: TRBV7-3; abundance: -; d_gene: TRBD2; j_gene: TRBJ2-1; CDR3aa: CASSLVSGLNNEQFF; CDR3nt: TGTGCCAGCAGCTTAGTGTCGGGACTAAACAATGAGCAGTTCTTC
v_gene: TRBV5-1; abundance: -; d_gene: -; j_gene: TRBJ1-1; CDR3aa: CASTLTANMNTEAFF; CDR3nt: TGCGCCAGCACCTTGACGGCGAATATGAACACTGAAGCTTTCTTT
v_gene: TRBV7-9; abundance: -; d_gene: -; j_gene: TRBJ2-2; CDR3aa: CASSPPAGELFF; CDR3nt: TGTGCCAGCAGCCCCCCGGCCGGAGAGCTGTTTTTT
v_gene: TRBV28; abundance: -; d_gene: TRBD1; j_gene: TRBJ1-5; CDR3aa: CASSQDRGLQPQHF; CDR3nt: TGTGCCAGCAGTCAAGACAGGGGGCTACAGCCCCAGCATTTT
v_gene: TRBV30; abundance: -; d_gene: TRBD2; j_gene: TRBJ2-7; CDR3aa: CAWSEGTSGMTGQYF; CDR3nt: TGTGCCTGGAGTGAAGGGACTAGCGGAATGACGGGGCAGTACTTC
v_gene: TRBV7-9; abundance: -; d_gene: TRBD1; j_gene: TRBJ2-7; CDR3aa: CASSWGDRAYEQYF; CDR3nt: TGTGCCAGCAGCTGGGGGGACAGGGCCTACGAGCAGTACTTC
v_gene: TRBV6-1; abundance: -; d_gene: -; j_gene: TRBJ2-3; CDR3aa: CASTIFGGADTQYF; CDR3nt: TGTGCCAGCACCATCTTTGGGGGAGCAGATACGCAGTATTTT
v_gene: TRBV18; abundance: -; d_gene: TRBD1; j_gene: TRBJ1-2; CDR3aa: CASSQGQGDYGYTF; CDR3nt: TGTGCCAGCTCCCAGGGACAGGGTGACTATGGCTACACCTTC
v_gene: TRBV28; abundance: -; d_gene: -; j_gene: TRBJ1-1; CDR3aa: CASSYRATEAFF; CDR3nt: TGTGCCAGCAGTTACAGGGCCACTGAAGCTTTCTTT
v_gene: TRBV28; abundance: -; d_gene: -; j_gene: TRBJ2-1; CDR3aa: CASTTLAGSFNEQFF; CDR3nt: TGTGCCAGCACTACCTTGGCAGGGTCGTTCAATGAGCAGTTCTTC
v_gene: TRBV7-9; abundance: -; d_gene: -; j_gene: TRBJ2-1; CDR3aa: CASSLGTSGQFF; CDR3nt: TGTGCCAGCAGCTTAGGTACGTCAGGGCAGTTCTTC
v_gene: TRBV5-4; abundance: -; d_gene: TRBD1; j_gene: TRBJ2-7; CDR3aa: CASSPDRDREQYF; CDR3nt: TGTGCCAGCAGCCCCGACAGGGATCGAGAGCAGTACTTC
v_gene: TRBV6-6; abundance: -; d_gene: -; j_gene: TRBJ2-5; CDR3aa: CASMARSGEGETQYF; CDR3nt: TGTGCCAGCATGGCTCGATCGGGAGAGGGGGAGACCCAGTACTTC
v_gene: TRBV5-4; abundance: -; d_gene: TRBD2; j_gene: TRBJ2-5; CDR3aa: CASSLAGGETQYF; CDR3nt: TGTGCCAGCAGCTTGGCGGGGGGGGAGACCCAGTACTTC
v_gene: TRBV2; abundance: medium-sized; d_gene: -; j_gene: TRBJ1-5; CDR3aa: CASMGDSNQPQHF; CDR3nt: TGTGCCAGCATGGGGGATAGCAATCAGCCCCAGCATTTT
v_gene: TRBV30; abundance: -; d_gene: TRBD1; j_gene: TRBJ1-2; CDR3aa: CAWATGPYGYTF; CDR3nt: TGTGCCTGGGCGACAGGGCCGTATGGCTACACCTTC
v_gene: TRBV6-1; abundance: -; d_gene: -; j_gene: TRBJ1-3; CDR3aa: CAMTGYGNTIYF; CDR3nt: TGTGCCATGACAGGCTACGGAAACACCATATATTTT
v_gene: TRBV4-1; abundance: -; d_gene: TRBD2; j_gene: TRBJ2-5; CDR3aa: CASSQDRGELAGGPRETQYF; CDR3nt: TGCGCCAGCAGCCAAGACCGTGGGGAATTAGCGGGAGGGCCTCGAGAGACCCAGTACTTC
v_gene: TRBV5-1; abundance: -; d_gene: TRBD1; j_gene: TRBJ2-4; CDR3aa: CASSTTGGSKNIQYF; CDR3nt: TGCGCCAGCAGCACTACAGGGGGATCCAAAAACATTCAGTACTTC
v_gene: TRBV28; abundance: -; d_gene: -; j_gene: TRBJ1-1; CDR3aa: CASTSVGPIEAFF; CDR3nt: TGTGCCAGCACCTCGGTCGGGCCCATTGAAGCTTTCTTT
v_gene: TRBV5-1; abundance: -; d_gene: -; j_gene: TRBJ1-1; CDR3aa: CASSLAARGLGPEAFF; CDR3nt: TGCGCCAGCAGCTTGGCCGCCAGGGGCTTGGGTCCTGAAGCTTTCTTT
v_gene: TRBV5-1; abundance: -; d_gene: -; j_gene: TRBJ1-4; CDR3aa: CASSLTGGDGEKLFF; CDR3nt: TGCGCCAGCAGCTTGACGGGGGGGGATGGTGAAAAACTGTTTTTT
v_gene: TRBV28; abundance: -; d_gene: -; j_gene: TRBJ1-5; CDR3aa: CASTVGTDRLYSNQPQHF; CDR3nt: TGTGCCAGCACGGTCGGCACTGACAGGTTATATAGCAATCAGCCCCAGCATTTT
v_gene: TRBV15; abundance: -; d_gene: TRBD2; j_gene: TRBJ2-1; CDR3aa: CATSRDRASGGYNEQFF; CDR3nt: TGTGCCACCAGCAGAGATCGGGCTAGCGGGGGCTACAATGAGCAGTTCTTC
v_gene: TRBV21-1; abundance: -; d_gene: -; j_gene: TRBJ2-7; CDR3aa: CASSQYEQYF; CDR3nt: TGTGCCAGCAGCCAATACGAGCAGTACTTC
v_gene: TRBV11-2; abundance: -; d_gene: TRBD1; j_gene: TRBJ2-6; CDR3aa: CASSSGTGALSGANVLTF; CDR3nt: TGTGCCAGCAGCTCCGGGACAGGGGCACTCTCTGGGGCCAACGTCCTGACTTTC
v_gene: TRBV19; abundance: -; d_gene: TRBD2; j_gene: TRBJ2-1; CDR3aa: CVSSSRLAGGLSYNEQFF; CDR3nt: TGTGTCAGTAGTTCCCGACTAGCGGGAGGGCTCTCCTACAATGAGCAGTTCTTC